This T cell receptor (beta chain) was recorded in a study of T cells in tuberculosis. The method was immunoSEQ multiplex PCR; TCRdb's version includes in-frame clones alone and lacks a portion of them. The sample yields some 34,000 clones, 70% to 90% seen once. From germline, CDR1 is LGHNA and CDR2 YSLEER. The CDR3 loop spans 15 amino acids. V was pared by 5 bases and J by 3 bases, with 4 bases of the junction left unmatched. Stated time point: new active TB diagnosis, blood taken before or within 7 days of starting treatment. The chain carries TRBV4-3 and TRBJ2-2, with TRBD1 identical over 9 bases. The sequence was collected from an adult with tuberculosis. The input for sequencing was PBMCs, taken at tuberculosis diagnosis. The CDR3 sequence is CASSLGTGYTGELFF. CDR3 bases: TGCGCCAGCAGCTTGGGGACAGGGTACACCGGGGAGCTGTTTTTT.